This TCR beta chain was sequenced for a study of CD8 T cells in ankylosing spondylitis. Findings and limits, study-wide: In synovial fluid and blood from reactive arthritis, some motif variants were previously reported. Disease-associated clonotypes exhibited CD8+ identity and were relatively infrequent in peripheral blood. Blood of patients with ankylosing spondylitis appeared to be characterized by a TCR beta motif of roughly eight highly homologous variants.

A single record per CDR3 protein comes from TCRdb applying MiXCR to the 5' RACE reads. The sample carries about 800,000 distinct CDR3 sequences, 12% recorded once. The table lists this clonotype with a few counts. Its antigen is unknown. The clonotype comes from a male donor with ankylosing spondylitis. Specimen: blood, either unsorted or a sorted T cell fraction (not recorded which).

CDR3 DNA: TGCGCCAGCAGCTTGATGGGCCCGGCCGCCTACGAGCAGTACTTC. It yields the protein CASSLMGPAAYEQYF. The V and J genes are TRBV5-1 and TRBJ2-7; D uncertain. This CDR3 is built from 15 residues. The germline V gene encodes CDR1 SGHRS and CDR2 YFSETQ. Trimming stripped 1 base from V and 2 bases from J, with 13 bases between.